The 23 T cell receptor beta chains in this list originate from one sample, sequenced in a study of T cell responses to AZD1222 COVID-19 vaccine. This table comes from immunoSEQ multiplex PCR, and its TCRdb copy is limited to in-frame clones, with some not included. The sample yields 95,000 to 150,000 clones, 70% to 90% seen once. This sample comprised peripheral blood, obtained on day 0 of AZD1222 vaccination. These receptors originate from an adult in good health.

The chain recombines TRBV6-2 or TRBV6-3 with TRBJ2-1; no clear D. The V end was cut by 4 bases, the J end by 0 bases, with 4 bases between. This CDR3 contains 13 residues. Germline CDR1 reads MNHEY; CDR2 reads SVGEGT. The CDR3 loop reads CASSFFSYNEQFF. As DNA, the CDR3 is TGTGCCAGCAGTTTTTTCTCCTACAATGAGCAGTTCTTC.

This clone was recorded a few times. The chain employs TRBV2 and TRBJ2-5; 7 nucleotides line up with TRBD2. CDR1 SNHLY and CDR2 FYNNEI come from the germline V gene. V lost 7 bases, J lost 5 bases, and 7 bases stayed unmatched. The CDR3 extends over 13 amino acids. The CDR3 sequence: CASIRGSGETQYF. The CDR3 DNA sequence: TGTGCCAGCATTCGCGGGAGCGGTGAGACCCAGTACTTC.

Regarding this clone: In the same sample, other DNA sequences code for this CDR3. Written as DNA, the CDR3 is TGCGCCAGCAGCTTGGGACAGGGGTCCTACGAGCAGTACTTC. Its translation: CASSLGQGSYEQYF. J is TRBJ2-7 and V is TRBV5-1, with 8 positions matching TRBD1. Germline V lookup: CDR1 SGHRS, CDR2 YFSETQ. The CDR3 runs to 14 residues. After removal of 0 bases from V and 1 base from J, the junction contained 0 bases not matched to a gene.

This clone was seen only once. The V gene is TRBV3-1 (or the pseudogene TRBV3-2), the J gene TRBJ1-2; no firm D call. Germline V gene lookup returns CDR1 LGHDT and CDR2 YNNKEL (reference sequence). V lost 0 bases and J 6 bases, leaving 17 bases between the germline ends. There are 16 residues in the CDR3. CDR3 nucleotides: TGTGCCAGCAGCCAAGATATCGGGGTCCCCCTCGATGGCTACACCTTC. Its protein is CASSQDIGVPLDGYTF.

This rearrangement joins TRBV7-8 to TRBJ1-1; unclear D gene. The CDR3 totals 12 residues. Germline V lookup: CDR1 SGHVS, CDR2 FQNEAQ. The germline V and J ends were trimmed by 1 base and 7 bases, with 7 bases remaining between them. The CDR3 bases are TGTGCCAGCAGCTTAGACACTTATGAAGCTTTCTTT. Residues: CASSLDTYEAFF.

The chain uses TRBV5-5 and TRBJ2-7; the D gene is possibly TRBD1 (5 bases). Trimming left V 4 bases short and J 2 bases short, with 19 bases between. This CDR3 spans 16 amino acids. Germline V gives CDR1 SGHKS, CDR2 YYEKEE (reference sequence). CDR3 coding DNA: TGTGCCAGCAGCCCCGGACCAGGGTTGGGAACCTACGAGCAGTACTTC. Its protein product is CASSPGPGLGTYEQYF.

The chain has TRBV6-4 and TRBJ1-2; TRBD1 is a possible D gene (6 bases). Germline V gene sequence: CDR1 MRHNA, CDR2 SNTAGT. Trimming shortened V by 3 bases and J by 4 bases, and 15 bases separated the two germline ends. The CDR3 is made up of 15 amino acids. The CDR3 coding sequence is TGTGCCAGCAGTGAGGGGCCAGGGGACCTCTATGGCTACACCTTC. This codes for CASSEGPGDLYGYTF.

The chain uses TRBV5-1 and TRBJ1-1; no definite D call. Germline CDR1 SGHRS, CDR2 YFSETQ. This CDR3 contains 15 residues. With 6 bases removed from V and 4 bases from J, the gap between germline ends came to 19 bases. CDR3 protein: CASTPTIIGGTEAFF. CDR3 nucleotide sequence: TGCGCCAGCACCCCTACAATAATAGGAGGCACTGAAGCTTTCTTT.

The chain couples TRBV6-5 to TRBJ2-5; no clear D gene. Germline lookup yields CDR1 MNHEY and CDR2 SVGAGI. The CDR3 consists of 14 residues. Trimming took off 1 base at V and 1 base at J, with 7 bases between the two ends. The CDR3 DNA reads as TGTGCCAGCAGTTACTTAGGTTTCCAAGAGACCCAGTACTTC. Amino acids: CASSYLGFQETQYF.

This clone was seen only once. V usage is TRBV5-1 and J usage is TRBJ1-2; D might be TRBD1 (6 bases). Looked up from germline, CDR1 is SGHRS and CDR2 is YFSETQ. The CDR3 extends over 14 amino acids. Trimming cost V 2 bases and J 8 bases, with 16 bases left between them. As DNA, the CDR3 is TGCGCCAGCAGCTTACTGGCGGGGGGCGACGGCTACACCTTC. As protein: CASSLLAGGDGYTF.

The rearrangement links TRBV29-1 to TRBJ2-7, with TRBD2 matching 14 bases. From germline, CDR1 is SQVTM and CDR2 ANQGSEA. Trimming cost V 7 bases and J 0 bases; bases outside gene matches: 14. The CDR3 has 18 residues. For the CDR3, the DNA is TGCAGCGCCACAGGACCTGGGACTAGCGGGAGTTTCTCCTACGAGCAGTACTTC. As protein: CSATGPGTSGSFSYEQYF.

The chain employs TRBV19 and TRBJ2-1; TRBD2 is a possible D gene (6 bases). Between the trimmed V and J ends, which lost 1 base and 0 bases, there was a span of 13 bases. The CDR3 runs 17 residues. In germline, CDR1 is LNHDA, CDR2 SQIVND (reference sequence). The CDR3 here is CASSIGAGLSSYNEQFF. Here the CDR3 DNA reads TGTGCCAGTAGTATAGGGGCGGGGCTGAGCTCCTACAATGAGCAGTTCTTC.

V and J are TRBV5-1 and TRBJ2-1; the match to TRBD2 covers 10 bases. The CDR3 has 16 amino acids. Germline CDR1 SGHRS, CDR2 YFSETQ. Trimming at V came to 5 bases and at J to 4 bases, leaving 9 bases not matched to a gene. The CDR3 protein is CASSLLTSGVYNEQFF. CDR3 in DNA: TGCGCCAGCAGTTTGCTTACTAGCGGGGTTTACAATGAGCAGTTCTTC.

V gene TRBV30 combines with J gene TRBJ2-7; 9 bases fit TRBD1. From germline, CDR1 is GTSNPN and CDR2 SVGIG (reference sequence). CDR3 size: 11 residues. The V gene end was trimmed by 5 bases and the J gene end by 5 bases; junction bases not matched to a gene: 1. The CDR3 spells CAWDRGNEQYF. The CDR3 coding sequence is TGTGCCTGGGACAGGGGGAACGAGCAGTACTTC.

The gene calls are TRBV7-9 and TRBJ2-3; D remains ambiguous. The CDR3 contains 15 residues. V lost 5 bases and J lost 0, with 12 bases in between. Germline CDR1 and CDR2: SEHNR and FQNEAQ (reference sequence). CDR3 nucleotides: TGTGCCAGCAGCCCCAGAGGCATTAGCACAGATACGCAGTATTTT. This codes for CASSPRGISTDTQYF.

This sequence joins TRBV5-1 and TRBJ2-2; weak D call: TRBD1 (6 bases). The length of the CDR3 is 16 residues. Germline CDR1 and CDR2: SGHRS and YFSETQ. Trimming cost V 3 bases and J 1 base, with 13 bases left between them. CDR3 bases: TGCGCCAGCAGCTCGACGGTGACAGGGAACACCGGGGAGCTGTTTTTT. It encodes CASSSTVTGNTGELFF.

The rearrangement joins TRBV19 to TRBJ1-4; 8 nucleotides match TRBD1. The V gene's germline CDR1 is LNHDA and CDR2 SQIVND (reference sequence). This CDR3 spans 13 amino acids. V lost 6 bases to trimming and J lost 6 bases; unmatched junction nucleotides: 3. CDR3 loop: CASRDRADEKLFF. DNA for the CDR3: TGTGCCAGTAGGGACAGGGCGGATGAAAAACTGTTTTTT.

This chain links TRBV24-1 with TRBJ2-1; 7 bases are a match to TRBD2. CDR1 is KGHDR, CDR2 SFDVKD, per germline. This CDR3 region has 14 residues. After removal of 3 bases from V and 8 bases from J, the junction contained 6 bases not matched to a gene. Here the CDR3 DNA reads TGTGCCACCAGTGATACCGGGACTATCTATGAGCAGTTCTTC. This codes for CATSDTGTIYEQFF.

V and J are TRBV5-4 and TRBJ2-7; TRBD2 might be the D (6 bases). Trimming removed 0 bases at V and 11 bases at J, with 12 bases between. CDR3 length: 12 amino acids. Germline CDR1 and CDR2: SGHNT and YYREEE (reference sequence). For the CDR3, the DNA is TGTGCCAGCAGCTTGGCTTTGGGGAGGAAGTACTTC. Protein: CASSLALGRKYF.

V is TRBV5-1 and J is TRBJ1-3; 7 nucleotides match TRBD1. In germline, CDR1 is SGHRS, CDR2 YFSETQ. V shed 5 bases and J 1 base; nucleotides not matched to a gene: 6. The CDR3 length is 15 residues. In DNA form, the CDR3 reads TGCGCCAGCAGTCGAACAGGGGTGTCTGGAAACACCATATATTTT. Its protein is CASSRTGVSGNTIYF. The whole variable domain, filled in from reference TRBV5-1 and TRBJ1-3, reads KAGVTQTPRYLIKTRGQQVTLSCSPISGHRSVSWYQQTPGQGLQFLFEYFSETQRNKGNFPGRFSGRQFSNSRSEMNVSTLELGDSALYLCASSRTGVSGNTIYFGEGSWLTVV.

The chain joins TRBV2 to TRBJ1-4; 9 bases are a match to TRBD1. Trimming removed 6 bases from V and 1 base from J; junction bases left unmatched: 9. CDR1 and CDR2 (germline): SNHLY, FYNNEI. The length of the CDR3 is 17 residues. The CDR3 sequence: CASRGYRGRGTNEKLFF. The CDR3 region has the DNA TGTGCCAGCAGAGGCTACAGGGGGCGGGGAACTAATGAAAAACTGTTTTTT.

The chain uses TRBV7-2 and TRBJ2-2; D remains unclear. Trimming stripped 1 base from V and 6 bases from J, with 9 bases between. Germline V gives CDR1 SGHTA, CDR2 FQGNSA. This CDR3 is 14 amino acids long. CDR3: CASSLDSPPGELFF. CDR3 bases: TGTGCCAGCAGCTTAGATTCCCCCCCCGGGGAGCTGTTTTTT.

In DNA, the CDR3 is TGTGCCAGCATGAGCAGGGGTAGCTACGAGCAGTACTTC. Its protein product is CASMSRGSYEQYF. This chain uses TRBV28 with TRBJ2-7, with a possible D match to TRBD1 (6 bases). The germline V gene has CDR1 MDHEN and CDR2 SYDVKM. V gave up 7 bases and J gave up 3 bases, with 13 bases separating them. The CDR3 length is 13 residues.